A selection of T cell receptor beta chains follows, all from one sample in a study of T cell changes during pregnancy in multiple sclerosis. Sequencing was performed with immunoSEQ multiplex PCR; in TCRdb, only in-frame clones are kept and a portion is missing. The profile shows over 35,000 clones, 75% to 95% of them singletons. The sample in question was CD4+ T cells from peripheral blood mononuclear cells, obtained in the second trimester of pregnancy. These receptors all come from a female donor in good health, enrolled as a control in a pregnancy study. Both conserved end residues are part of each CDR3. The D gene is left open where the match is weak. A clone size is listed for some rows: how often the clone was seen (once, few, many), or a class if it is expanded.

clone_size	d_call	j_call	v_call	cdr3_aa	cdr3_nt
few	.	TRBJ2-7	TRBV6-1	CVSAGTYEQYF	TGTGTTTCGGCAGGGACCTACGAGCAGTACTTC
.	.	TRBJ2-7	TRBV7-2	CASSLRIRDTYSF	TGTGCCAGCAGCTTACGTATCCGGGACACATATTCTTTC
once	.	TRBJ2-7	TRBV30	CAWSLQSYEQYF	TGTGCCTGGAGTCTGCAGTCCTACGAGCAGTACTTC
.	.	TRBJ2-7	TRBV10-3	CAINEGSPDSYEQYF	TGTGCCATAAATGAGGGGAGCCCGGACTCCTACGAGCAGTACTTC
.	TRBD1	TRBJ1-3	TRBV5-1	CASNLGQGRLPAGNTIYF	TGCGCCAGCAACCTGGGACAGGGAAGGCTCCCGGCTGGAAACACCATATATTTT
.	TRBD2	TRBJ2-7	TRBV19	CASSIRSNSGSPYEQYF	TGTGCCAGTAGTATTCGAAGTAATAGCGGGAGCCCCTACGAGCAGTACTTC
.	.	TRBJ1-1	TRBV6-6	CASSDWGGNTEAFF	TGTGCCAGCAGCGACTGGGGCGGGAACACTGAAGCTTTCTTT
.	TRBD1	TRBJ1-2	TRBV4-1	CASSQGVGGFVGGYTF	TGCGCCAGCAGCCAGGGAGTAGGGGGCTTTGTCGGTGGCTACACCTTC
.	TRBD2	TRBJ2-7	TRBV4-2	CASSQGLAGVYEQYF	TGTGCCAGCAGCCAAGGGCTAGCGGGAGTGTACGAGCAGTACTTC
.	TRBD1	TRBJ2-1	TRBV6-1	CASSVSTGPNEQFF	TGTGCCAGCAGTGTATCGACAGGGCCCAATGAGCAGTTCTTC
.	TRBD2	TRBJ2-3	TRBV11-2	CASSLEWASGTHVDTQYF	TGTGCCAGCAGCTTAGAGTGGGCTAGCGGGACCCATGTGGATACGCAGTATTTT
.	.	TRBJ1-6	TRBV2	CASSVSGQYNSPLHF	TGTGCCAGCAGTGTTTCGGGACAATATAATTCACCCCTCCACTTT
once	.	TRBJ2-7	TRBV6-5	CASRKTTTGSYEQYF	TGTGCCAGCAGAAAGACGACTACGGGGTCCTACGAGCAGTACTTC
.	TRBD2	TRBJ2-3	TRBV5-4	CASNRGTSGRGGTDTQYF	TGTGCCAGCAACCGCGGGACTAGCGGGAGAGGCGGCACAGATACGCAGTATTTT
.	TRBD1	TRBJ2-7	TRBV28	CASSTDWGLGQGFYEQYF	TGTGCCAGCAGTACGGATTGGGGTTTGGGACAGGGCTTCTACGAGCAGTACTTC
.	.	TRBJ2-3	TRBV7-9	CASSSRLSTDTQYF	TGTGCCAGCAGCTCCAGACTAAGCACAGATACGCAGTATTTT
.	.	TRBJ2-2	TRBV9	CASTIGLASTGELFF	TGTGCCAGCACCATAGGGCTAGCCAGTACCGGGGAGCTGTTTTTT
.	TRBD2	TRBJ2-1	TRBV7-2	CASSWKSGSSYNEQFF	TGTGCCAGCAGCTGGAAGAGCGGGAGCTCCTACAATGAGCAGTTCTTC
.	.	TRBJ2-3	TRBV6-4	CASRSGVHDTQYF	TGTGCCAGCAGGTCAGGGGTTCACGATACGCAGTATTTT
.	.	TRBJ1-2	TRBV19	CASSMGGVAGYGYTF	TGTGCCAGTAGTATGGGGGGAGTCGCCGGCTATGGCTACACCTTC
.	.	TRBJ1-5	TRBV27	CASSLGLWQPQHF	TGTGCCAGCAGTTTAGGCCTTTGGCAGCCCCAGCATTTT
.	TRBD1	TRBJ2-3	TRBV5-1	CASSSAGQGIDTQYF	TGCGCCAGCAGCTCGGCGGGACAGGGGATTGATACGCAGTATTTT
.	TRBD2	TRBJ2-7	TRBV2	CASSVLAGVEQYF	TGTGCCAGCAGTGTACTAGCGGGGGTCGAGCAGTACTTC
.	TRBD1	TRBJ1-1	TRBV27	CASSFKQGGSLNTEAFF	TGTGCCAGCAGTTTCAAACAGGGGGGGTCGTTGAACACTGAAGCTTTCTTT
.	.	TRBJ2-1	TRBV6-4	CASSDELAGLDEQFF	TGTGCCAGCAGTGATGAACTAGCTGGACTTGATGAGCAGTTCTTC
.	.	TRBJ2-3	TRBV5-1	CASSTSESSLGDTQYF	TGCGCCAGCAGCACGAGCGAGTCGTCCTTAGGAGATACGCAGTATTTT
.	.	TRBJ1-2	TRBV2	CASSKGHTSNYGYTF	TGTGCCAGCAGTAAGGGACATACCTCTAACTATGGCTACACCTTC
.	TRBD2	TRBJ2-3	TRBV7-9	CASSLLAALTDTQYF	TGTGCCAGCAGCCTACTAGCGGCCCTCACAGATACGCAGTATTTT
.	.	TRBJ1-4	TRBV5-5	CASSYPDKAVKGEKLFF	TGTGCCAGCAGCTATCCAGACAAGGCTGTTAAGGGGGAAAAACTGTTTTTT
.	.	TRBJ1-1	TRBV30	CAWSLLGGTEAFF	TGTGCCTGGAGCCTACTGGGGGGCACTGAAGCTTTCTTT
few	TRBD1	TRBJ1-2	TRBV5-1	CASSLAQGEDGYTF	TGCGCCAGCAGCTTGGCCCAGGGGGAGGACGGCTACACCTTC
.	TRBD2	TRBJ2-7	TRBV10-1	CASSRGVTAYEQYF	TGCGCCAGCAGTCGGGGGGTGACCGCCTACGAGCAGTACTTC
.	TRBD1	TRBJ2-7	TRBV5-5	CASSPTGYATYEQYF	TGTGCCAGCAGCCCGACAGGGTATGCGACCTACGAGCAGTACTTC
.	TRBD1	TRBJ1-1	TRBV7-2	CASTVDRGLTEAFF	TGTGCCAGCACCGTAGACAGGGGCCTAACTGAAGCTTTCTTT
.	.	TRBJ2-1	TRBV18	CASSPREGAEGNEQFF	TGTGCCAGCTCACCACGCGAGGGAGCGGAGGGCAATGAGCAGTTCTTC
.	.	TRBJ1-1	TRBV30	CAWSRQNTEAFF	TGTGCCTGGAGTAGACAGAACACTGAAGCTTTCTTT
.	TRBD2	TRBJ2-1	TRBV10-3	CAIKRGLAGGEDEQFF	TGTGCCATCAAGCGTGGACTAGCGGGGGGCGAGGATGAGCAGTTCTTC
.	.	TRBJ1-2	TRBV5-4	CASRPDPAGNYGYTF	TGTGCCAGCAGACCGGACCCCGCAGGGAACTATGGCTACACCTTC
.	TRBD1	TRBJ2-3	TRBV7-3	CASSPGTGVQYF	TGTGCCAGCAGCCCGGGGACAGGGGTCCAGTATTTT
.	.	TRBJ2-7	TRBV5-1	CASTKSRASGYEQYF	TGCGCCAGCACGAAAAGCAGGGCGAGTGGCTACGAGCAGTACTTC
.	TRBD1	TRBJ1-2	TRBV2	CASSPRGRDYGYTF	TGTGCCAGCAGTCCCAGGGGGCGCGACTATGGCTACACCTTC
.	TRBD1	TRBJ2-2	TRBV7-9	CASSAQGAITGELFF	TGTGCCAGCAGCGCACAGGGGGCCATCACCGGGGAGCTGTTTTTT
few	.	TRBJ1-1	TRBV6-1	CASSDAGGSGPIGAFF	TGTGCCAGCAGTGACGCCGGGGGTTCGGGGCCAATTGGAGCTTTCTTT
once	.	TRBJ2-7	TRBV7-8	CASSLARGLSAYEQYF	TGTGCCAGCAGCTTAGCGCGGGGTCTCTCCGCCTACGAGCAGTACTTC
.	.	TRBJ1-2	TRBV18	CASSPLRQENYGYTF	TGTGCCAGCTCACCGCTCCGACAGGAGAACTATGGCTACACCTTC
.	TRBD2	TRBJ2-4	TRBV28	CASTGTSLAGVVHKNIQYF	TGTGCCAGCACCGGGACCTCCCTAGCGGGAGTTGTTCACAAAAACATTCAGTACTTC
.	TRBD1	TRBJ1-6	TRBV2	CASKGQGWVPLHF	TGTGCCAGCAAAGGACAGGGGTGGGTACCCCTCCACTTT
.	.	TRBJ2-7	TRBV10-3	CAIGEAALSYEQYF	TGTGCCATCGGGGAGGCAGCCCTATCCTACGAGCAGTACTTC
few	.	TRBJ1-2	TRBV6-6	CASSKLERGYTF	TGTGCCAGCAGTAAATTAGAGCGTGGCTACACCTTC
.	TRBD1	TRBJ2-7	TRBV6-5	CASSRQGPYEQYF	TGTGCCAGCAGTCGACAGGGGCCCTACGAGCAGTACTTC
.	TRBD2	TRBJ2-5	TRBV4-1	CASSQIGAPSGTGTQYF	TGCGCCAGCAGCCAGATTGGGGCTCCTAGCGGTACTGGGACCCAGTACTTC
once	TRBD1	TRBJ1-3	TRBV5-1	CASSSTGSGNTIYF	TGCGCCAGCAGCTCGACAGGGTCGGGAAACACCATATATTTT
.	TRBD1	TRBJ1-5	TRBV5-8	CASSSSGTGMSNQPQHF	TGTGCCAGCAGCTCCTCCGGGACAGGTATGAGCAATCAGCCCCAGCATTTT
.	.	TRBJ1-4	TRBV7-9	CASSIGRGVEEKLFF	TGTGCCAGCAGCATAGGGAGGGGCGTTGAGGAAAAACTGTTTTTT
.	TRBD1	TRBJ2-3	TRBV30	CAWSETGGWTDTQYF	TGTGCCTGGAGCGAGACAGGGGGCTGGACAGATACGCAGTATTTT
.	.	TRBJ2-5	TRBV19	CASSAGQGGTQYF	TGTGCCAGTAGTGCGGGGCAGGGAGGGACCCAGTACTTC
once	TRBD2	TRBJ2-5	TRBV2	CASSESGGAGETQYF	TGTGCCAGCAGTGAGAGCGGGGGGGCCGGGGAGACCCAGTACTTC
once	TRBD2	TRBJ2-1	TRBV10-3	CAITPGAGRHNEQFF	TGTGCCATCACCCCGGGAGCGGGACGACACAATGAGCAGTTCTTC
.	TRBD1	TRBJ2-1	TRBV6-6	CASRYGIRAGGNEQFF	TGTGCCAGCAGGTACGGAATCCGTGCAGGGGGCAATGAGCAGTTCTTC